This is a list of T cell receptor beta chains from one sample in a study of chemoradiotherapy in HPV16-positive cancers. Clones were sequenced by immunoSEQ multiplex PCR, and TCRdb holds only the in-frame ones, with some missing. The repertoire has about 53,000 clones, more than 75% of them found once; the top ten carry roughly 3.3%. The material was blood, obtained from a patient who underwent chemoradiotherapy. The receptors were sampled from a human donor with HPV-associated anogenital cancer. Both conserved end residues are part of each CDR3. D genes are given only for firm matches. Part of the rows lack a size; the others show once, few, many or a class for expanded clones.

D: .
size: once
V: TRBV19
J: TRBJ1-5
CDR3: CASRIVGTGNQPQHF
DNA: TGTGCCAGTAGGATAGTAGGGACGGGCAATCAGCCCCAGCATTTT

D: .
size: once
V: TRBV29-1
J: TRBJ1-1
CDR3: CSGLKNTEAFF
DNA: TGCAGCGGGCTCAAGAACACTGAAGCTTTCTTT

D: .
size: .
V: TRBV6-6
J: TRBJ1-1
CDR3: CASSYSGGGTEAFF
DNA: TGTGCCAGCAGTTACTCTGGGGGTGGCACTGAAGCTTTCTTT

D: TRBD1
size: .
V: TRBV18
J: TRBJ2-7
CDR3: CASSYAGGYEQYF
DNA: TGTGCCAGCTCCTACGCAGGGGGCTACGAGCAGTACTTC

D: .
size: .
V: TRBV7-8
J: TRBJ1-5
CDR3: CASSLAGPGRPQHF
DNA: TGTGCCAGCAGCTTAGCCGGCCCCGGAAGGCCCCAGCATTTT

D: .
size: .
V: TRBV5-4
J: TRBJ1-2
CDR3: CASSLDLNDYGYTF
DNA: TGTGCCAGCAGCTTGGACCTGAATGACTATGGCTACACCTTC

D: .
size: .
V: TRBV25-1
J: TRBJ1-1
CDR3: CASRPLGGTEAFF
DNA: TGTGCCAGCAGACCTTTGGGGGGCACTGAAGCTTTCTTT

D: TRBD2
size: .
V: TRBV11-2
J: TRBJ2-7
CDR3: CASSLALPGLAGGAYEQYF
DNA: TGTGCCAGCAGCTTAGCTTTACCGGGGCTAGCGGGCGGCGCCTACGAGCAGTACTTC

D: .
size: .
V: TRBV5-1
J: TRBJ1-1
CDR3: CASTLSQGNTEAFF
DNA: TGCGCCAGCACCCTAAGTCAGGGGAACACTGAAGCTTTCTTT

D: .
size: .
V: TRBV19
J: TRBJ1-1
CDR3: CASSTDVGNTEAFF
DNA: TGTGCCAGTAGTACCGACGTGGGGAACACTGAAGCTTTCTTT

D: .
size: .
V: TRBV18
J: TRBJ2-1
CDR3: CASSPRQGNEQFF
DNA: TGTGCCAGCTCACCCAGGCAGGGCAATGAGCAGTTCTTC

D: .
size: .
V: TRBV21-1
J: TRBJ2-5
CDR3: CASSKAREGGQETQYF
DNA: TGTGCCAGCAGCAAAGCGCGCGAGGGGGGACAAGAGACCCAGTACTTC

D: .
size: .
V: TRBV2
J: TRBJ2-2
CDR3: CASSPSVTGELFF
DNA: TGTGCCAGCAGCCCTAGCGTGACCGGGGAGCTGTTTTTT

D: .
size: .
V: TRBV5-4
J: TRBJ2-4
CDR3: CASSPSSAESKYF
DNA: TGTGCCAGCAGCCCATCGTCTGCGGAATCCAAGTACTTC

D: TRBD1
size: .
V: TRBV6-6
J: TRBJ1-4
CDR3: CASSIGQDEKLFF
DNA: TGTGCCAGCAGCATCGGACAGGATGAAAAACTGTTTTTT